This T cell receptor beta chain originates from a study of CD8 T cells in ankylosing spondylitis. General observations from the study: Matched synovial fluid from ankylosing spondylitis patients was reported to be enriched for disease-linked clones. Both synovial fluid and blood in reactive arthritis had previously been reported to carry some motif variants. In ankylosing spondylitis blood, a motif of roughly eight highly homologous TCR beta variants appeared characteristic.

The TCR beta libraries were generated through quantitative 5'-RACE incorporating molecular barcodes. TCRdb reprocessed the 5' RACE reads via MiXCR and lists one record per CDR3 protein. The sample lists a few hundred thousand distinct CDR3 sequences, 15% to 20% seen once, with more than 25% in the top ten. Note on this clonotype: Its antigen is still unknown.

This CDR3 is 16 amino acids long. The ends lost 4 bases at V and 0 bases at J; junction bases unmatched: 4. Germline V gene sequence: CDR1 SGHTA, CDR2 FQGTGA. V and J are TRBV7-3 and TRBJ2-3, with 10 positions matching TRBD2. The clonotype originates from a male donor with ankylosing spondylitis or in good health (not recorded which). The sample consisted of blood, either unsorted or a sorted T cell fraction (not recorded which). The CDR3 reads CASSSISGRSTDTQYF. CDR3 sequence (DNA): TGTGCCAGCAGCTCAATTAGCGGGAGGAGCACAGATACGCAGTATTTT.